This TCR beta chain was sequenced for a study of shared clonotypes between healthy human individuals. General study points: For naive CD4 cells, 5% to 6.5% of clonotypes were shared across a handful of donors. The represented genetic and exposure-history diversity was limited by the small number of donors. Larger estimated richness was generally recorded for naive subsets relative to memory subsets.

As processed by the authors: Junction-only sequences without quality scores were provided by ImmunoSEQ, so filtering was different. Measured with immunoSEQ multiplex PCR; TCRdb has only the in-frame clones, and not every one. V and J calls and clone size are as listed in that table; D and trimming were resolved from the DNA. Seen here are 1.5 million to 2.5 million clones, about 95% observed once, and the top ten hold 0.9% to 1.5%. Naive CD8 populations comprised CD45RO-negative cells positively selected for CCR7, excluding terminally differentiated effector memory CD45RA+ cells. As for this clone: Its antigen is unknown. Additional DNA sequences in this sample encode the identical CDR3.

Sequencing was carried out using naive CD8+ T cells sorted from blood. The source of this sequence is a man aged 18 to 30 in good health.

CDR3 loop: CASSYSISYEQYF. CDR3 nucleotides: TGTGCCAGCAGTTACTCCATTAGTTACGAGCAGTACTTC. The rearrangement uses TRBV6-5 and TRBJ2-7; D ambiguous. The CDR3 sequence is 13 residues long. With 0 bases removed from V and 4 bases from J, the gap between germline ends came to 7 bases. The germline V gene encodes CDR1 MNHEY and CDR2 SVGAGI.